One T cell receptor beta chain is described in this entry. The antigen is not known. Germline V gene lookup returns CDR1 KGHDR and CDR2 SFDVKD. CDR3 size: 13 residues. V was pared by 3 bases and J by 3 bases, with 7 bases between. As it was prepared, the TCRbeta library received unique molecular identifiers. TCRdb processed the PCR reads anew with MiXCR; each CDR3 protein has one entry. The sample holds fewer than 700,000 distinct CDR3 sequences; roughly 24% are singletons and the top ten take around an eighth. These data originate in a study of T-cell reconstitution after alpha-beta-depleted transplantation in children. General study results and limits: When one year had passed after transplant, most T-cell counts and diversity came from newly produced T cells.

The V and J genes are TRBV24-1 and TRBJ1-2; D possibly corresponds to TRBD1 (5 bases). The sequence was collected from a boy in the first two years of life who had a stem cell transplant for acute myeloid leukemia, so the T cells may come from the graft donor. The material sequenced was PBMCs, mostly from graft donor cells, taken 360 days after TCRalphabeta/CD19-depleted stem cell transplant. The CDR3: CATSDRDDYGYTF. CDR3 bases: TGTGCCACCAGTGATCGGGACGACTATGGCTACACCTTC.